These T cell receptor beta chains were read from a single sample in a study of monozygotic twins with inflammatory bowel disease. TCRdb reprocessed the 5' RACE reads and keeps a single row for each CDR3 protein, giving no DNA. The sample data list 330,000 or so distinct CDR3 sequences. The specimen was blood. The receptors come from a human donor with ulcerative colitis or Crohn's disease, or a healthy co-twin of an affected twin (not recorded which). CDR3s include the opening cysteine and the closing phenylalanine or tryptophan.

j_call v_call cdr3_aa
TRBJ2-7 TRBV6-1 CASSPGGGSHEQYF
TRBJ2-3 TRBV5-1 CASSLGRIEDTQYF
TRBJ2-3 TRBV18 CASSETSGVSTDTQYF
TRBJ1-2 TRBV5-1 CASSLGVSKWDYGYTF
TRBJ2-7 TRBV7-9 CASSRRDRAYEQYF
TRBJ2-1 TRBV20-1 CSARAAGGPGEQFF
TRBJ2-2 TRBV6-1 CAIQGTVANTGELFF
TRBJ2-7 TRBV20-1 CSARDRWGKKYEQYF
TRBJ1-1 TRBV18 CASSPDSGEAFF
TRBJ1-5 TRBV7-2 CASSLHGVHQPQHF
TRBJ2-1 TRBV6-1 CASSRQGRNEQFF
TRBJ2-5 TRBV7-6 CASSSGAAQETQYF
TRBJ2-1 TRBV12-3/TRBV12-4 CASSLGTELYNEQFF
TRBJ2-2 TRBV7-9 CASSWSLTTLNTGELFF
TRBJ1-2 TRBV20-1 CSAIPRQSDGYAF
TRBJ2-1 TRBV12-3/TRBV12-4 CASSPPHRRNEQFF
TRBJ2-5 TRBV6-5 CASSYSDSNQETQYF
TRBJ1-2 TRBV5-5 CASSTLGQGPYGYTF
TRBJ1-1 TRBV4-1 CASSQWDRANTEAFF
TRBJ1-5 TRBV29-1 CSVKFGNQPQHF
TRBJ2-7 TRBV4-1 CASSQDSAAGEYF
TRBJ1-5 TRBV12-3/TRBV12-4 CASSRQITNQPQHF
TRBJ2-5 TRBV5-1 CASALGLAAHQETQYF
TRBJ1-5 TRBV12-3/TRBV12-4 CASSLGTGLNQPQHF
TRBJ2-1 TRBV5-1 CASSLGQLAGGFSEQFF
TRBJ2-7 TRBV3-1 CASSQDEISYEQYF
TRBJ2-3 TRBV6-4 CASSDSRDRGTDTQYF
TRBJ2-7 TRBV3-1 CASSQGPRASYEQYF
TRBJ2-3 TRBV5-1 CASSLEVLPDTQYF
TRBJ1-4 TRBV10-3 CAISAGTGKEKLFF
TRBJ1-5 TRBV12-3/TRBV12-4 CASAVEAGPYQPQHF
TRBJ2-7 TRBV5-1 CASSLEAGGGYEQYF
TRBJ2-2 TRBV6-1 CASRPRGVAGELFF
TRBJ2-2 TRBV5-1 CASATYTGELFF
TRBJ2-4 TRBV5-1 CASSPSGTAKNIQYF
TRBJ2-1 TRBV29-1 CSVEASYNEQFF
TRBJ2-2 TRBV5-1 CASSFEGSGELFF
TRBJ2-3 TRBV20-1 CSRLAGTSGRGTDTQYF
TRBJ2-1 TRBV10-3 CAISLLDRGGYNEQFF
TRBJ2-3 TRBV7-2 CASSLKTDTQYF
TRBJ2-7 TRBV20-1 CSARNGQAGAYEQYF
TRBJ2-1 TRBV7-9 CASSLLAGGFNEQFF
TRBJ1-4 TRBV4-1 CASSQEQQGAVTNEKLFF
TRBJ2-1 TRBV29-1 CSVGRRLDNEQFF
TRBJ1-6 TRBV27 CASSKTGWNSPLHF
TRBJ1-1 TRBV18 CASLLSSGQGEAFF
TRBJ2-1 TRBV19 CASSISGGRGYNEQFF
TRBJ1-5 TRBV6-5 CASSYARGAGQPQHF
TRBJ2-1 TRBV20-1 CSARARRGDTSYNEQFF
TRBJ2-5 TRBV5-1 CASSLTGRHHRETQYF
TRBJ2-3 TRBV7-9 CASSAYRAWTADTQYF